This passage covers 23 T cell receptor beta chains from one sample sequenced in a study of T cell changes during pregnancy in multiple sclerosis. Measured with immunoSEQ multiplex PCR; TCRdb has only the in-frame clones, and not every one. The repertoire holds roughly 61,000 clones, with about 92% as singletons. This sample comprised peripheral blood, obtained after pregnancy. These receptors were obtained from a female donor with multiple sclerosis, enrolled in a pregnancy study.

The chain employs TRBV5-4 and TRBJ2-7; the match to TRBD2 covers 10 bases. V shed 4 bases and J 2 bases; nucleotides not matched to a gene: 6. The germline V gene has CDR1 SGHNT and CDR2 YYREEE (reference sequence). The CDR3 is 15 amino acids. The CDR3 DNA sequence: TGTGCCAGCAGCCCCCGGACTAGCGGACCCTACGAGCAGTACTTC. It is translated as CASSPRTSGPYEQYF. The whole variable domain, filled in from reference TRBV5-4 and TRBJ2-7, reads ETGVTQSPTHLIKTRGQQVTLRCSSQSGHNTVSWYQQALGQGPQFIFQYYREEENGRGNFPPRFSGLQFPNYSSELNVNALELDDSALYLCASSPRTSGPYEQYFGPGTRLTVT.

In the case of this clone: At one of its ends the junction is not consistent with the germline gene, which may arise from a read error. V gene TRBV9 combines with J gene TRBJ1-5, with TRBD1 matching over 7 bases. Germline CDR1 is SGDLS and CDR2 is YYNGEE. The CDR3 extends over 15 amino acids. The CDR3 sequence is CASSERQGRKQPQHF. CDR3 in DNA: TGTGCCAGCAGCGAGCGACAGGGCCGCAAGCAGCCCCAGCATTTT.

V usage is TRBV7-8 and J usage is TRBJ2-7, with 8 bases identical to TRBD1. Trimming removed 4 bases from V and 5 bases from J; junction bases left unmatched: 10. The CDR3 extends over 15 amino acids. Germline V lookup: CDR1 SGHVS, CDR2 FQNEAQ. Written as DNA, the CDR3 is TGTGCCAGCAGCTCACAGGGGGGCGCGTACAACGAGCAGTACTTC. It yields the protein CASSSQGGAYNEQYF.

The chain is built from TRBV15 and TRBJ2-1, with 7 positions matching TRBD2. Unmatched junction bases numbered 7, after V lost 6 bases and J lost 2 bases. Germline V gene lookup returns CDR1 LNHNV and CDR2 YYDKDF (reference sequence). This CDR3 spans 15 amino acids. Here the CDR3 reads CATSTYGTTYNEQFF. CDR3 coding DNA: TGTGCCACCAGTACCTACGGGACTACCTACAATGAGCAGTTCTTC.

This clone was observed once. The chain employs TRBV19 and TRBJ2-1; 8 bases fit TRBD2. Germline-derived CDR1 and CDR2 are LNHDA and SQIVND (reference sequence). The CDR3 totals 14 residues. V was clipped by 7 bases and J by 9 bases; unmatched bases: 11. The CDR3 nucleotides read TGTGCCAGTAACGTAGCGGGAACCCACGGTGAGCAGTTCTTC. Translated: CASNVAGTHGEQFF.

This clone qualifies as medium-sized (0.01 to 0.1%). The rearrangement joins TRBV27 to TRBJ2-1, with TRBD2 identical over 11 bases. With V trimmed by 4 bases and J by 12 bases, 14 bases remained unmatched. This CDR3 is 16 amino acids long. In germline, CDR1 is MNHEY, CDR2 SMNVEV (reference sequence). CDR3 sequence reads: CASSSLAGGLQWGQFF. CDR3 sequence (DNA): TGTGCCAGCAGTTCATTAGCGGGAGGGTTGCAATGGGGGCAGTTCTTC.

The chain's CDR3 is CASSEVDRAPKNIQYF. The CDR3 DNA reads as TGTGCCAGCAGTGAAGTTGACAGGGCCCCCAAAAACATTCAGTACTTC. This chain joins TRBV6-1 and TRBJ2-4, with 7 bases matching TRBD1. The CDR3 covers 16 residues. Germline V lookup: CDR1 MNHNS, CDR2 SASEGT. Trimming at V came to 1 base and at J to 2 bases, leaving 5 bases not matched to a gene.

The CDR3 nucleotides are TGTGCCAGCAGCCCTCCCCCCCTAAGTCAAGAGAAGTTCTTC. This sequence encodes CASSPPPLSQEKFF. The chain has TRBV11-2 and TRBJ2-1; D unresolved. Germline V gene data show CDR1 as SGHAT and CDR2 as FQNNGV. V lost 5 bases to trimming and J lost 14 bases, with 22 bases between them. There are 14 residues in the CDR3.

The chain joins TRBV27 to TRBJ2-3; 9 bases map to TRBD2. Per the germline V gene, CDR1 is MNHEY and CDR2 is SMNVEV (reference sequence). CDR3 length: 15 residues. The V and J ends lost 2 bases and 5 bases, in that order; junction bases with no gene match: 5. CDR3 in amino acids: CASSLAVSGRDTQYF. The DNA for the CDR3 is TGTGCCAGCAGTTTAGCGGTTAGCGGGAGAGATACGCAGTATTTT.

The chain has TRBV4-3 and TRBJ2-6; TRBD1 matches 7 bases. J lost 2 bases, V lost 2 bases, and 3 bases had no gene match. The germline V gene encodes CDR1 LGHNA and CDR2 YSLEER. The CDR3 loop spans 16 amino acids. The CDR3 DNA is TGCGCCAGCAGCCAACATCAGGGGGCTGGGGCCAACGTCCTGACTTTC. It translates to CASSQHQGAGANVLTF.

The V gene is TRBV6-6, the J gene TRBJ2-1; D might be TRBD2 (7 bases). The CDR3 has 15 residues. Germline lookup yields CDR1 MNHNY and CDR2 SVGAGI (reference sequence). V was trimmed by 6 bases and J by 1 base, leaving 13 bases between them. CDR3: CASREEGGSYNEQFF. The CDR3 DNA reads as TGTGCCAGCAGAGAAGAGGGGGGGTCCTACAATGAGCAGTTCTTC.

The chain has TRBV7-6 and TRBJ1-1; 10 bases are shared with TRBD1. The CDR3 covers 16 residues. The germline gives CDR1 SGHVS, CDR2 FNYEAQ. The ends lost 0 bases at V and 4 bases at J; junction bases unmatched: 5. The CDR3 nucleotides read TGTGCCAGCAGCTTAGCGGGACAGGGGTTTACCACTGAAGCTTTCTTT. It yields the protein CASSLAGQGFTTEAFF.

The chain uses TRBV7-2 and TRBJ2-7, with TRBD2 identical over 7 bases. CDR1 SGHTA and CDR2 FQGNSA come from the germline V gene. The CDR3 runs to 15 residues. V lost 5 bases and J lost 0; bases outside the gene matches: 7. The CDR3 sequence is CASSPGGLGSYEQYF. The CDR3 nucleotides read TGTGCCAGCAGCCCCGGGGGGTTGGGCTCCTACGAGCAGTACTTC. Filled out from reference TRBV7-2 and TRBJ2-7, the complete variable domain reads GAGVSQSPSNKVTEKGKDVELRCDPISGHTALYWYRQSLGQGLEFLIYFQGNSAPDKSGLPSDRFSAERTGGSVSTLTIQRTQQEDSAVYLCASSPGGLGSYEQYFGPGTRLTVT.

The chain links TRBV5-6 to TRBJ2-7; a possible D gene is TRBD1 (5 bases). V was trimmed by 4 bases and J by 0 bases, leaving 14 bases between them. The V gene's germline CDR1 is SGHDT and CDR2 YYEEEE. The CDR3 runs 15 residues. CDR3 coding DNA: TGTGCCAGCAGCCCTACCACAGGATCCTCCTACGAGCAGTACTTC. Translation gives CASSPTTGSSYEQYF. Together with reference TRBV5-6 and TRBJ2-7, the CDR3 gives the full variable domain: DAGVTQSPTHLIKTRGQQVTLRCSPKSGHDTVSWYQQALGQGPQFIFQYYEEEERQRGNFPDRFSGHQFPNYSSELNVNALLLGDSALYLCASSPTTGSSYEQYFGPGTRLTVT.

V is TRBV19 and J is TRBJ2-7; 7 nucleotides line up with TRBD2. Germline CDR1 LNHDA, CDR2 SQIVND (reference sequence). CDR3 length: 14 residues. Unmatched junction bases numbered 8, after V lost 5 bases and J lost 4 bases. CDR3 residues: CASSWGRDGYEQYF. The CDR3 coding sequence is TGTGCCAGTAGTTGGGGGAGGGATGGATACGAGCAGTACTTC. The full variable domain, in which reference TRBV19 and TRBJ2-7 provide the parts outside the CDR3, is DGGITQSPKYLFRKEGQNVTLSCEQNLNHDAMYWYRQDPGQGLRLIYYSQIVNDFQKGDIAEGYSVSREKKESFPLTVTSAQKNPTAFYLCASSWGRDGYEQYFGPGTRLTVT.

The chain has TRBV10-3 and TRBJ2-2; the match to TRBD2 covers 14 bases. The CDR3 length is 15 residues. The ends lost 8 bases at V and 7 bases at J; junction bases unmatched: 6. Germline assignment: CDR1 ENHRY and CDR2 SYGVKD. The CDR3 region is CAISGLAGGGGELFF. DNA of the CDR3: TGTGCCATCTCAGGACTAGCGGGAGGAGGCGGGGAGCTGTTTTTT.

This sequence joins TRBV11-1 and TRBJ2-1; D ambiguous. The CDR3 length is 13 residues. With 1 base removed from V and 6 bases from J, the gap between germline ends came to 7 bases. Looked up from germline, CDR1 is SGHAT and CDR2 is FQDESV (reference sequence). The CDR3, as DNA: TGTGCCAGCAGCTTAGTGAGAGGCAATGAGCAGTTCTTC. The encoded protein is CASSLVRGNEQFF.

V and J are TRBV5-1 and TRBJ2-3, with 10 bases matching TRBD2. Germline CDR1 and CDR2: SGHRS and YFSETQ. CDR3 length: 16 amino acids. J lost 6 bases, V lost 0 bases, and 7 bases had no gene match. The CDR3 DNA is TGCGCCAGCAGCTTGGCCAGCGGGAGGGCCCCCGATACGCAGTATTTT. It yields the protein CASSLASGRAPDTQYF.

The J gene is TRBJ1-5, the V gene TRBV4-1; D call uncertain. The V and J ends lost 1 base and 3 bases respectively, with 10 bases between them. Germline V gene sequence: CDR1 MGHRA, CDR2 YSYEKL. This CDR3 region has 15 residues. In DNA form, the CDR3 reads TGCGCCAGCAGCCAAGGGCCAGGAATCAATCAGCCCCAGCATTTT. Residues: CASSQGPGINQPQHF.

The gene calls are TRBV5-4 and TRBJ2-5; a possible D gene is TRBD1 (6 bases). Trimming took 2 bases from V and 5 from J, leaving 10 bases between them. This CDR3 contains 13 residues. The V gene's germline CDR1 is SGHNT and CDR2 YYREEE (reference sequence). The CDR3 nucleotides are TGTGCCAGCAGCTTTAACAGGGTGGAGACCCAGTACTTC. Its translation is CASSFNRVETQYF.

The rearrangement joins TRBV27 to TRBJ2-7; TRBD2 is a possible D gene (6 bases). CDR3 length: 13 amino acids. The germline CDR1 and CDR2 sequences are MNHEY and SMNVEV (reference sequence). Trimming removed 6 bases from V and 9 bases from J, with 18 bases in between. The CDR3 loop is CASSPAGTRWQYF. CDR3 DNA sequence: TGTGCCAGCAGCCCCGCCGGGACTCGGTGGCAGTACTTC.

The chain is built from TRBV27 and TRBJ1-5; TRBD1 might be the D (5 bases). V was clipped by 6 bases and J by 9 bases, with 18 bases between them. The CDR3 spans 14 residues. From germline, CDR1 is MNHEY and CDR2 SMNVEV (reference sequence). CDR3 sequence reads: CASRFRDPSGPQHF. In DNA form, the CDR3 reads TGTGCCAGCAGATTCCGGGACCCTAGCGGGCCCCAGCATTTT.

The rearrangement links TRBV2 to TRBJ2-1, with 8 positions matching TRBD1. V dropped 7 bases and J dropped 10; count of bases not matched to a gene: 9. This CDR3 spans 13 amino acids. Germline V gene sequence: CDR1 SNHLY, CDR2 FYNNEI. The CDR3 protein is CASKQDRAREQFF. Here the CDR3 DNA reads TGTGCCAGCAAGCAGGACAGGGCTCGCGAGCAGTTCTTC.